One and the same sample provided the 14 T cell receptor beta chains below, sequenced in a study of CD8 T cells in ankylosing spondylitis. The study, taken as a whole, reports: Ankylosing spondylitis blood seemed to carry a telltale TCR beta motif made of roughly 8 highly homologous variants.

Their cognate antigens are unknown. TCRdb passed the 5' RACE reads through MiXCR, listing each CDR3 protein once. This table has roughly 300,000 distinct CDR3 sequences, roughly 8% appearing once. The material sequenced was blood, either unsorted or a sorted T cell fraction (not recorded which). The receptors originated from a male donor with ankylosing spondylitis.

The V and J genes are TRBV20-1 and TRBJ1-1; TRBD1 agrees at 7 bases. Trimming removed 3 bases from V and 4 bases from J; junction bases left unmatched: 5. The CDR3 has 13 amino acids. The germline CDR1 and CDR2 sequences are DFQATT and SNEGSKA (reference sequence). As DNA, the CDR3 is TGCAGTGCTAGGAAAAACAGGGGCACTGAAGCTTTCTTT. Its translation is CSARKNRGTEAFF.

This clonotype was seen a few times. This sequence joins TRBV7-2 and TRBJ2-1; 11 nucleotides match TRBD2. CDR1 and CDR2 from the germline V gene are SGHTA and FQGNSA. Trimming took 4 bases from V and 4 from J; bases not matched to a gene: 3. This CDR3 is 15 amino acids long. The CDR3 nucleotides are TGTGCCAGCAGCTCGGGACTAGCGGAGTACAATGAGCAGTTCTTC. Translating gives CASSSGLAEYNEQFF.

The table lists this clonotype with a few counts. The chain joins TRBV20-1 to TRBJ2-5, with D unresolved. Germline CDR1 and CDR2: DFQATT and SNEGSKA (reference sequence). The CDR3 consists of 15 residues. The V gene lost 0 bases and the J gene lost 4 bases, with 15 bases spanning the gap. The CDR3 protein is CSARDRPTGPETQYF. Here the CDR3 DNA reads TGCAGTGCTAGAGATCGCCCGACGGGCCCAGAGACCCAGTACTTC.

The chain is built from TRBV9 and TRBJ2-7, with 9 bases lining up with TRBD1. The CDR3 has 14 residues. J lost 4 bases, V lost 3 bases, and 5 bases had no gene match. Germline V CDR1 and CDR2: SGDLS, YYNGEE. The CDR3 DNA sequence: TGTGCCAGCAGCGGCCGACAGGGGGTTTACGAGCAGTACTTC. This codes for CASSGRQGVYEQYF. The full variable domain, with the rest looked up from reference TRBV9 and TRBJ2-7, is DSGVTQTPKHLITATGQRVTLRCSPRSGDLSVYWYQQSLDQGLQFLIQYYNGEERAKGNILERFSAQQFPDLHSELNLSSLELGDSALYFCASSGRQGVYEQYFGPGTRLTVT.

This clonotype occurred many times. J is TRBJ2-6 and V is TRBV10-3; a possible D gene is TRBD2 (6 bases). V lost 11 bases, J lost 2 bases, and 16 bases lay in between. The CDR3 has 15 amino acids. The germline gives CDR1 ENHRY, CDR2 SYGVKD. In DNA, the CDR3 is TGTGCCCCACAAGGAGGGTACACTGGGGCCAACGTCCTGACTTTC. Residues: CAPQGGYTGANVLTF.

In its sample, this clonotype was seen many times. The J gene is TRBJ1-5, the V gene TRBV6-1; D unclear. Trimming removed 10 bases from V and 5 bases from J, with 12 bases in between. CDR3 length: 12 residues. Germline loops: CDR1 MNHNS, CDR2 SASEGT. The CDR3 is CATRREYQPQHF. CDR3 bases: TGTGCCACCCGACGGGAGTATCAGCCCCAGCATTTT.

This clonotype has ten or more counts. V usage is TRBV27 and J usage is TRBJ1-5; 9 positions agree with TRBD1. Germline CDR1 reads MNHEY; CDR2 reads SMNVEV (reference sequence). This CDR3 is 14 amino acids long. J gave up 10 bases and V 5 bases, and 9 bases lay outside the gene matches. CDR3 loop: CASSLGQGAGPQHF. The CDR3 DNA is TGTGCCAGCAGTCTGGGACAGGGCGCAGGACCCCAGCATTTT.

This clonotype appeared a few times. The chain combines TRBV7-9 with TRBJ1-5, with D perhaps TRBD1 (6 bases). The V end lost 0 bases, the J end lost 7 bases, and 10 bases lay between the germline ends. The germline CDR1 and CDR2 sequences are SEHNR and FQNEAQ (reference sequence). The CDR3 is 14 amino acids. This CDR3 is CASSLAGTTQPQHF. The CDR3 DNA sequence: TGTGCCAGCAGCTTAGCGGGGACAACCCAGCCCCAGCATTTT.

This clonotype was counted between two and nine times. V gene TRBV20-1 combines with J gene TRBJ2-7; 9 nucleotides align to TRBD1. V shed 1 base and J 3 bases; nucleotides not matched to a gene: 4. The CDR3 is 14 residues long. Germline assignment: CDR1 DFQATT and CDR2 SNEGSKA (reference sequence). CDR3 nucleotides: TGCAGTGCTAGAGGACCGGGACAGGGCTACGAGCAGTACTTC. This gives the protein CSARGPGQGYEQYF.

The sample holds many counts of this clonotype. The V and J genes are TRBV29-1 and TRBJ1-2; no clear D gene. V was trimmed by 3 bases and J by 5 bases, leaving 7 bases between them. CDR3 length: 11 amino acids. Germline V gene sequence: CDR1 SQVTM, CDR2 ANQGSEA. CDR3 amino acids: CSVEGWYGYTF. The CDR3 DNA is TGCAGCGTTGAGGGGTGGTATGGCTACACCTTC.

This chain joins TRBV7-9 and TRBJ2-7, with 13 bases that match TRBD2. The CDR3 runs to 16 residues. J lost 3 bases, V lost 4 bases, and 6 bases had no gene match. Germline loops: CDR1 SEHNR, CDR2 FQNEAQ (reference sequence). The CDR3 coding sequence is TGTGCCAGCAGCTGGGGGACTAGCGGGACTAACTACGAGCAGTACTTC. Protein product: CASSWGTSGTNYEQYF.

This clonotype came up many times. This chain joins TRBV12-3 or TRBV12-4 and TRBJ2-1; no clear D. CDR3 length: 14 residues. V lost 6 bases and J lost 3, with 12 bases in between. The CDR3 DNA reads TGTGCCAGCAGCCCCGGAAATCTCTACAATGAGCAGTTCTTC. It translates to CASSPGNLYNEQFF.

This clonotype was observed a handful of times. The V gene is TRBV11-2, the J gene TRBJ2-7; 7 positions match TRBD1. The J segment lost 2 bases and the V segment lost 5 bases, leaving 9 bases of the junction unmatched. The length of the CDR3 is 15 residues. Germline CDR1 SGHAT, CDR2 FQNNGV. The CDR3 DNA sequence: TGTGCCAGCAGCCCCGACAGGGAATTCACCTACGAGCAGTACTTC. Translation gives CASSPDREFTYEQYF. Full variable domain (rest looked up from reference TRBV11-2 and TRBJ2-7): EAGVAQSPRYKIIEKRQSVAFWCNPISGHATLYWYQQILGQGPKLLIQFQNNGVVDDSQLPKDRFSAERLKGVDSTLKIQPAKLEDSAVYLCASSPDREFTYEQYFGPGTRLTVT.

The chain joins TRBV15 to TRBJ1-4; 9 bases are a match to TRBD1. The germline CDR1 and CDR2 sequences are LNHNV and YYDKDF (reference sequence). The CDR3 covers 17 residues. V was clipped by 2 bases and J by 4 bases; unmatched bases: 8. The CDR3: CATSRRGRQGVNEKLFF. In DNA, the CDR3 is TGTGCCACCAGCAGACGAGGCCGACAGGGGGTTAATGAAAAACTGTTTTTT.